This T cell receptor beta chain was sequenced during a study of T cell changes during pregnancy in multiple sclerosis. The CDR3 is 18 amino acids. Germline V gene lookup returns CDR1 SGHTA and CDR2 FQGNSA. V lost 0 bases to trimming and J lost 0 bases, with 17 bases between them. Clones were sequenced by immunoSEQ multiplex PCR, and TCRdb holds only the in-frame ones, with some missing. Of about 96,000 clones listed, 80% to 95% were seen once; the top ten hold 2.6%. J is TRBJ1-1 and V is TRBV7-2; D perhaps matches TRBD1 (5 bases). Here the sequenced sample was peripheral blood, taken in the first trimester of pregnancy. The sequence came from a female donor with multiple sclerosis, enrolled in a pregnancy study. CDR3 coding DNA: TGTGCCAGCAGCTTAGCGGTTTCCAGGGTACTCATGAACACTGAAGCTTTCTTT. Translation gives CASSLAVSRVLMNTEAFF. The entire variable domain, with the rest obtained from reference TRBV7-2 and TRBJ1-1, is as follows: GAGVSQSPSNKVTEKGKDVELRCDPISGHTALYWYRQSLGQGLEFLIYFQGNSAPDKSGLPSDRFSAERTGGSVSTLTIQRTQQEDSAVYLCASSLAVSRVLMNTEAFFGQGTRLTVV.